These 25 T cell receptor beta chains were all obtained from the same sample, sequenced in a study of blood T cell repertoires in COVID-19. Using immunoSEQ multiplex PCR, the repertoire was profiled, and TCRdb retains in-frame clones only, with some absent. The table shows under 200,000 clones, with about 83% occurring only once. The sequenced material came from peripheral blood. These receptors came from a woman aged 80 or older with COVID-19, enrolled during active disease.

The chain has TRBV19 and TRBJ1-5, with D hard to call. This CDR3 comprises 14 residues. V lost 3 bases and J 6 bases, leaving 12 bases between the germline ends. CDR1 is LNHDA, CDR2 SQIVND, per germline (reference sequence). The chain's CDR3 is CASSIPGFLQPQHF. CDR3 nucleotide sequence: TGTGCCAGTAGTATCCCGGGGTTTCTTCAGCCCCAGCATTTT.

The gene calls are TRBV18 and TRBJ2-2; 11 nucleotides match TRBD2. Trimming took 1 base from V and 5 from J; bases not matched to a gene: 3. The CDR3 is made up of 16 amino acids. Germline V gene sequence: CDR1 KGHSH, CDR2 LQKENI. CDR3 residues: CASSPLLAGVTGELFF. CDR3 in DNA: TGTGCCAGCTCACCACTACTAGCGGGGGTTACCGGGGAGCTGTTTTTT. Combining the CDR3 with reference TRBV18 and TRBJ2-2 gives the whole variable domain NAGVMQNPRHLVRRRGQEARLRCSPMKGHSHVYWYRQLPEEGLKFMVYLQKENIIDESGMPKERFSAEFPKEGPSILRIQQVVRGDSAAYFCASSPLLAGVTGELFFGEGSRLTVL.

V gene TRBV13 combines with J gene TRBJ2-3; a possible D gene is TRBD1 (5 bases). The CDR3 totals 12 residues. V shed 2 bases and J shed 8 bases, with 8 bases lying between them. Germline loops: CDR1 PRHDT, CDR2 FYEKMQ (reference sequence). CDR3: CASSLQGGTQYF. CDR3 in DNA: TGTGCCAGCAGCTTACAGGGCGGTACGCAGTATTTT. The full variable domain, completed using reference TRBV13 and TRBJ2-3, is AAGVIQSPRHLIKEKRETATLKCYPIPRHDTVYWYQQGPGQDPQFLISFYEKMQSDKGSIPDRFSAQQFSDYHSELNMSSLELGDSALYFCASSLQGGTQYFGPGTRLTVL.

The J gene is TRBJ1-2, the V gene TRBV18; D possibly corresponds to TRBD1 (5 bases). The V end was cut by 4 bases, the J end by 8 bases, with 20 bases between. Germline V gene data show CDR1 as KGHSH and CDR2 as LQKENI. The CDR3 is made up of 15 amino acids. The CDR3 spells CASSLSSGDYGGYTF. As DNA, the CDR3 is TGTGCCAGCTCACTAAGCAGTGGGGACTATGGAGGCTACACCTTC.

The chain links TRBV4-2 to TRBJ2-2; D might be TRBD1 (5 bases). V lost 4 bases and J 4 bases, leaving 13 bases between the germline ends. The length of the CDR3 is 15 residues. Looked up from germline, CDR1 is LGHNA and CDR2 is YNFKEQ. The CDR3 bases are TGTGCCAGCAGCCCCCGACAGCCTGGCACCGGGGAGCTGTTTTTT. Residues: CASSPRQPGTGELFF.

The gene calls are TRBV27 and TRBJ2-7; 7 bases are shared with TRBD2. Germline V gene lookup returns CDR1 MNHEY and CDR2 SMNVEV (reference sequence). The trim removed 7 bases at V and 6 bases at J, leaving 9 bases unmatched. The CDR3 has 13 amino acids. CDR3 region: CASKPGLGREQYF. The CDR3 nucleotides are TGTGCCAGCAAGCCAGGACTAGGGCGCGAGCAGTACTTC.

The chain employs TRBV6-2 or TRBV6-3 and TRBJ2-2; the match to TRBD1 covers 9 bases. This CDR3 is 16 amino acids long. V dropped 5 bases and J dropped 2; count of bases not matched to a gene: 6. Germline assignment: CDR1 MNHEY and CDR2 SVGEGT. DNA of the CDR3: TGTGCCAGCAGTAATGACAGGGGGTTAAACACCGGGGAGCTGTTTTTT. Protein: CASSNDRGLNTGELFF.

This chain links TRBV25-1 with TRBJ1-1; 9 bases map to TRBD1. V trimming: 7 bases; J trimming: 4 bases; junction bases outside the gene matches: 7. The CDR3 contains 14 residues. Per germline, CDR1 MGHDK and CDR2 SYGVNS. The CDR3 DNA is TGTGCCAGCACCCCACAGGGGGCGCGCACTGAAGCTTTCTTT. Translation gives CASTPQGARTEAFF.

The V call is TRBV4-3, the J call TRBJ1-3; no clear D gene. CDR1 and CDR2 (germline): LGHNA, YSLEER. V dropped 3 bases and J dropped 0 bases, with 6 bases sitting between them. The CDR3 loop spans 14 amino acids. CDR3 in amino acids: CASSQGSSGNTIYF. In nucleotides, the CDR3 is TGCGCCAGCAGCCAGGGGAGCTCTGGAAACACCATATATTTT.

The chain joins TRBV7-3 to TRBJ2-7; 10 bases align to TRBD2. The V gene's germline CDR1 is SGHTA and CDR2 FQGTGA. V lost 10 bases, J lost 7 bases, and 10 bases stayed unmatched. This CDR3 spans 13 amino acids. CDR3 nucleotides: TGTGCCACCTCCCCAGCGGGGGGGCGTGAGCAGTACTTC. This sequence encodes CATSPAGGREQYF.

The chain uses TRBV18 and TRBJ2-3; no clear D gene. CDR1 is KGHSH, CDR2 LQKENI, per germline. Deletions cut 1 base from V and 2 bases from J, with 7 bases between. The CDR3 loop spans 14 amino acids. The CDR3: CASSPLQATDTQYF. In DNA form, the CDR3 reads TGTGCCAGCTCACCACTCCAGGCCACAGATACGCAGTATTTT.

The V gene is TRBV6-2 or TRBV6-3, the J gene TRBJ1-2, with D unresolved. Between the trimmed V and J ends, which lost 6 bases and 3 bases, there was a span of 11 bases. The length of the CDR3 is 13 residues. Germline values: CDR1 MNHEY, CDR2 SVGEGT. The CDR3 DNA sequence: TGTGCCAGCAGCCCAACGGGAGACTATGGCTACACCTTC. It translates to CASSPTGDYGYTF.

This clone appeared a few times. The V and J genes are TRBV7-2 and TRBJ1-2, with D tentatively TRBD1 (5 bases). Germline assignment: CDR1 SGHTA and CDR2 FQGNSA. CDR3 length equals 15 residues. The V and J ends lost 2 bases and 3 bases respectively, with 13 bases between them. The CDR3 coding sequence is TGTGCCAGCAGCTTATCCGGGGGACTACACTATGGCTACACCTTC. This gives the protein CASSLSGGLHYGYTF.

This clone was observed a handful of times. The chain joins TRBV19 to TRBJ1-1; D is uncertain. CDR3 length equals 14 residues. Germline-derived CDR1 and CDR2 are LNHDA and SQIVND (reference sequence). V was pared by 2 bases and J by 4 bases, with 11 bases between. DNA for the CDR3: TGTGCCAGTAGTATAAAGTTGTCGGGCACTGAAGCTTTCTTT. The encoded protein is CASSIKLSGTEAFF.

V usage is TRBV18 and J usage is TRBJ2-5, with TRBD1 identical over 8 bases. The CDR3 is 15 amino acids. Germline assignment: CDR1 KGHSH and CDR2 LQKENI. J lost 4 bases, V lost 3 bases, and 7 bases had no gene match. CDR3 sequence (DNA): TGTGCCAGCTCACCCATGGGACAGGCCACAGAGACCCAGTACTTC. It translates to CASSPMGQATETQYF.

This sequence joins TRBV7-9 and TRBJ1-2, with D possibly TRBD1 on 6 matching bases. Germline values: CDR1 SEHNR, CDR2 FQNEAQ (reference sequence). Trimming took off 5 bases at V and 6 bases at J, with 19 bases between the two ends. The CDR3 contains 15 residues. For the CDR3, the DNA is TGTGCCAGCAGCGCTTTGGGGGGGCGCTCGGATGGCTACACCTTC. Its translation is CASSALGGRSDGYTF.

The chain employs TRBV10-3 and TRBJ2-6, with D possibly being TRBD1 (5 bases). The CDR3 is 16 residues long. Per germline, CDR1 ENHRY and CDR2 SYGVKD. Trimming took off 3 bases at V and 2 bases at J, with 11 bases between the two ends. The CDR3 coding sequence is TGTGCCATCAGTGATCAGGGTATCACTGGGGCCAACGTCCTGACTTTC. This gives the protein CAISDQGITGANVLTF.

The DNA of the CDR3 is TGTGCCAGCAGCTTAGGGCGGACAGGGTCCTTTCCCACTGAAGCTTTCTTT. Protein: CASSLGRTGSFPTEAFF. The chain carries TRBV7-3 and TRBJ1-1, with TRBD1 matching over 8 bases. Germline CDR1 and CDR2: SGHTA and FQGTGA. This CDR3 is built from 17 residues. V shed 2 bases and J 4 bases; nucleotides not matched to a gene: 12.

The chain recombines TRBV19 with TRBJ2-5; TRBD2 matches at 13 bases. The germline V gene encodes CDR1 LNHDA and CDR2 SQIVND (reference sequence). V lost 5 bases and J lost 5; bases outside the gene matches: 5. This CDR3 has 15 amino acids. The CDR3 DNA reads TGTGCCAGTAGTCCGGGACTAGCGGGGTGGGAGACCCAGTACTTC. Its translation: CASSPGLAGWETQYF. The full variable domain, completed using reference TRBV19 and TRBJ2-5, is DGGITQSPKYLFRKEGQNVTLSCEQNLNHDAMYWYRQDPGQGLRLIYYSQIVNDFQKGDIAEGYSVSREKKESFPLTVTSAQKNPTAFYLCASSPGLAGWETQYFGPGTRLLVL.

The V call is TRBV7-9, the J call TRBJ1-5, with 8 bases matching TRBD1. The CDR3 extends over 13 amino acids. V shed 8 bases and J 5 bases; nucleotides not matched to a gene: 5. The germline V gene has CDR1 SEHNR and CDR2 FQNEAQ (reference sequence). The CDR3 DNA reads as TGTGCCAGCTCCCTACAGGGGGATCAGCCCCAGCATTTT. Amino acids: CASSLQGDQPQHF.

The rearrangement joins TRBV6-5 to TRBJ2-7; 7 nucleotides align to TRBD1. This CDR3 contains 11 residues. The ends lost 5 bases at V and 5 bases at J; junction bases unmatched: 0. Germline V gives CDR1 MNHEY, CDR2 SVGAGI. CDR3 in DNA: TGTGCCAGCAGTAGGGGGCACGAGCAGTACTTC. Its translation: CASSRGHEQYF.

The V gene is TRBV24-1, the J gene TRBJ2-3, with a weak D call TRBD2 (6 bases). The CDR3 totals 14 residues. V shed 4 bases and J shed 2 bases, with 9 bases lying between them. Germline CDR1 is KGHDR and CDR2 is SFDVKD. CDR3 nucleotide sequence: TGTGCCACCAGTGACGGGGGAGTCACAGATACGCAGTATTTT. It translates to CATSDGGVTDTQYF.

The chain joins TRBV21-1 to TRBJ2-7; the table's D call TRBD2 went unverified against the DNA. TRBV21-1 is annotated as a pseudogene. The length of the CDR3 is 15 residues. The CDR3 sequence is CASSKELAGPYEQYF. CDR3 nucleotides: TGTGCCAGCAGCAAAGAATTAGCGGGACCTTACGAGCAGTACTTC.

CDR3 sequence: CASSYPQTGTSGSPVYEQYF. The CDR3 nucleotides read TGTGCCAGCAGTTACCCCCAGACCGGGACTAGCGGGAGCCCCGTCTACGAGCAGTACTTC. The chain has TRBV6-2 or TRBV6-3 and TRBJ2-7; 14 bases match TRBD2. The CDR3 is 20 amino acids. The germline V gene has CDR1 MNHEY and CDR2 SVGEGT. The junction had 15 bases not matched to a gene; V was cut back by 2 bases and J by 3 bases.

The sample holds one count of this clone. This chain joins TRBV4-1 and TRBJ1-4; a possible D gene is TRBD1 (5 bases). The CDR3 runs to 12 residues. V was cut by 4 bases and J by 8 bases, with 8 bases left in between. Per germline, CDR1 MGHRA and CDR2 YSYEKL. CDR3: CASSLQGEKLFF. Here the CDR3 DNA reads TGCGCCAGCAGCCTTCAGGGAGAAAAACTGTTTTTT.